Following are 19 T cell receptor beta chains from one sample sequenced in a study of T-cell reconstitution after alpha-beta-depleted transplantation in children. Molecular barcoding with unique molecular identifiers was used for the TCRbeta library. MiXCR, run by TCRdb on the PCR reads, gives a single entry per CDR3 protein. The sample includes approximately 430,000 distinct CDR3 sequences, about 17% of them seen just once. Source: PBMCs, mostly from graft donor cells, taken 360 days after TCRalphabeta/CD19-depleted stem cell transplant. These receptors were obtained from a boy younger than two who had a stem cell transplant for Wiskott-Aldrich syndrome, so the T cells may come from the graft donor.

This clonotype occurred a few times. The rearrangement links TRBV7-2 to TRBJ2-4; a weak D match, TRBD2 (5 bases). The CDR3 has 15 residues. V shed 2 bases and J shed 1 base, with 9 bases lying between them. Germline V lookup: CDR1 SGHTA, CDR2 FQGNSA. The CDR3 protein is CASSLTLGAKNIQYF. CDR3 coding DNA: TGTGCCAGCAGCTTAACACTAGGGGCCAAAAACATTCAGTACTTC.

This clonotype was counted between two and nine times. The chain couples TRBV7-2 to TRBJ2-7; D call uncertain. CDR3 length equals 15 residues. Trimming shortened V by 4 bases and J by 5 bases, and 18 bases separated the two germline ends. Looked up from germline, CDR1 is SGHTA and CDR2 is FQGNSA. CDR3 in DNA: TGTGCCAGCAGCTCCCGGCCAGGATCCTACCACGAGCAGTACTTC. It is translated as CASSSRPGSYHEQYF.

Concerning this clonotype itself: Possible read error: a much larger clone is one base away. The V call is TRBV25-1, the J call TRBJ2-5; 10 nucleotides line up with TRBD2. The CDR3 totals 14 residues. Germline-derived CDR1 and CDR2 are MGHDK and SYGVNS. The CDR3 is CASSESLAGEGSDF. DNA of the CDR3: TGTGCCAGCAGTGAATCCCTAGCGGGAGAGGGTAGTGACTTC.

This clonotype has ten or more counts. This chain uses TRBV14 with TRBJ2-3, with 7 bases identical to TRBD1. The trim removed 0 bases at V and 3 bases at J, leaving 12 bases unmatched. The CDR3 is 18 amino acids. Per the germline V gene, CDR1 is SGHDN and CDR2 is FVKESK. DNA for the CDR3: TGTGCCAGCAGCCAAGATCCCCCCCTCAACAGGGGAACAGATACGCAGTATTTT. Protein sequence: CASSQDPPLNRGTDTQYF. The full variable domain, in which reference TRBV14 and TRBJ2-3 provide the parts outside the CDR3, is EAGVTQFPSHSVIEKGQTVTLRCDPISGHDNLYWYRRVMGKEIKFLLHFVKESKQDESGMPNNRFLAERTGGTYSTLKVQPAELEDSGVYFCASSQDPPLNRGTDTQYFGPGTRLTVL.

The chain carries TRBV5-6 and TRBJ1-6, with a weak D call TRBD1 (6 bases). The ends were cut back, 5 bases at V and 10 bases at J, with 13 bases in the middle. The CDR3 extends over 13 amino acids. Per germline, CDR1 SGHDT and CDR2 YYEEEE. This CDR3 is CASRTYTGSPLHF. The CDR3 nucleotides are TGTGCCAGCAGAACCTACACAGGGTCACCCCTCCACTTT.

In nucleotides, the CDR3 is TGTGCCAGCACCCTTAACCAACTAGCGGTCCCCTACGAGCAGTACTTC. This gives the protein CASTLNQLAVPYEQYF. The chain links TRBV7-8 to TRBJ2-7; 8 nucleotides match TRBD2. V trimming: 7 bases; J trimming: 2 bases; junction bases outside the gene matches: 13. The CDR3 consists of 16 residues. In germline, CDR1 is SGHVS, CDR2 FQNEAQ.

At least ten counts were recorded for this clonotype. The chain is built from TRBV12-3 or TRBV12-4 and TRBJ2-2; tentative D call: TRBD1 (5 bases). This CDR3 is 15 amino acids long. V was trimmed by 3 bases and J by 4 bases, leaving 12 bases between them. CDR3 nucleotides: TGTGCCAGCAGTTTGGGGCAGGGAATCACCGGGGAGCTGTTTTTT. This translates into CASSLGQGITGELFF.

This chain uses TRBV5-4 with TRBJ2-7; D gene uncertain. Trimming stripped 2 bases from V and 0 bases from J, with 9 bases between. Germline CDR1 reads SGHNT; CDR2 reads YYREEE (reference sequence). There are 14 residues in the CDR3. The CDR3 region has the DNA TGTGCCAGCAGCTTCTGGCCCGACTCCTACGAGCAGTACTTC. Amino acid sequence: CASSFWPDSYEQYF.

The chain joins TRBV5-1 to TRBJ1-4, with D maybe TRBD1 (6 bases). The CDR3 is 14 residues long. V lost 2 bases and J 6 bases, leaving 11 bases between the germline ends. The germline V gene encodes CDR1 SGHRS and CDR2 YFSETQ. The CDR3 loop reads CASSFNRDDEKLFF. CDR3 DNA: TGCGCCAGCAGCTTCAACAGGGATGATGAAAAACTGTTTTTT.

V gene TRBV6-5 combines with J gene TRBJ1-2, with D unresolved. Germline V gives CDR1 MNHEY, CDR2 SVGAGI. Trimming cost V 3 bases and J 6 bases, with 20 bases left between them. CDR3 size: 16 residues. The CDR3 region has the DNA TGTGCCAGCAGTTATTCTACCGGGCCTCGTGGAGATGGCTACACCTTC. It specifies CASSYSTGPRGDGYTF.

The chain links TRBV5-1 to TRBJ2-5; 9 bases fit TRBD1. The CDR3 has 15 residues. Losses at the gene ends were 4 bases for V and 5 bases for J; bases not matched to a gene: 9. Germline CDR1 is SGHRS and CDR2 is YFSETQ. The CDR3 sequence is CASSLGTGIVETQYF. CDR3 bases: TGCGCCAGCAGCCTCGGGACAGGGATTGTGGAGACCCAGTACTTC.

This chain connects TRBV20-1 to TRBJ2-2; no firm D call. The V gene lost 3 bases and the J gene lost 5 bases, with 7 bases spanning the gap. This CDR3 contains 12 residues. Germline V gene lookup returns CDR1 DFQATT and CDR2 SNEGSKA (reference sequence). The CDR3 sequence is CSARPRTGELFF. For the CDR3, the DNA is TGCAGTGCTAGGCCCCGAACCGGGGAGCTGTTTTTT.

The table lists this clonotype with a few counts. The chain's CDR3 is CASSTTGVTYEQYF. CDR3 DNA sequence: TGTGCCAGCAGCACGACAGGGGTGACCTACGAGCAGTACTTC. The rearrangement joins TRBV12-3 or TRBV12-4 to TRBJ2-7, with 8 bases that match TRBD1. CDR3 length: 14 amino acids. The V segment lost 6 bases and the J segment 2 bases; nucleotides outside the gene matches: 6.

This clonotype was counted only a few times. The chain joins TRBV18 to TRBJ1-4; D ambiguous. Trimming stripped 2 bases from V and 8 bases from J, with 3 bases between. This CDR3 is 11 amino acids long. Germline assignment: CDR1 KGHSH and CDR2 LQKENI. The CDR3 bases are TGTGCCAGCTCACCAGGGGAAAAACTGTTTTTT. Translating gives CASSPGEKLFF. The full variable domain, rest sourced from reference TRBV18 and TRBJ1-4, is NAGVMQNPRHLVRRRGQEARLRCSPMKGHSHVYWYRQLPEEGLKFMVYLQKENIIDESGMPKERFSAEFPKEGPSILRIQQVVRGDSAAYFCASSPGEKLFFGSGTQLSVL.

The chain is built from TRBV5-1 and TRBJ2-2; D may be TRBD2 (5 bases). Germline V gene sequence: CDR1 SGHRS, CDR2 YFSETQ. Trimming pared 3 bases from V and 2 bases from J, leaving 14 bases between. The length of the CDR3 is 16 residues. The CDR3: CASSSRVTSNTGELFF. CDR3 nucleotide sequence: TGCGCCAGCAGCTCACGAGTAACTAGTAACACCGGGGAGCTGTTTTTT.

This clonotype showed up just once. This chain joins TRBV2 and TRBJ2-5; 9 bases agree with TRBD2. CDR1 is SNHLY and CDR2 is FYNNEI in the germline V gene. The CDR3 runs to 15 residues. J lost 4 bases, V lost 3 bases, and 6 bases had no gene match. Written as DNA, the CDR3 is TGTGCCAGCAGTGAGGATGGCGGGAGGGCAGAGACCCAGTACTTC. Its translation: CASSEDGGRAETQYF.

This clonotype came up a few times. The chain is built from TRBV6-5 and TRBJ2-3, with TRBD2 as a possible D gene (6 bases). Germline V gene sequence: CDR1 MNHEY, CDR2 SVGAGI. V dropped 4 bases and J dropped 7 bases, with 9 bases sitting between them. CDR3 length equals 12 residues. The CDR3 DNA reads TGTGCCAGCAGTTCCGGGGGATATACGCAGTATTTT. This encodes CASSSGGYTQYF.

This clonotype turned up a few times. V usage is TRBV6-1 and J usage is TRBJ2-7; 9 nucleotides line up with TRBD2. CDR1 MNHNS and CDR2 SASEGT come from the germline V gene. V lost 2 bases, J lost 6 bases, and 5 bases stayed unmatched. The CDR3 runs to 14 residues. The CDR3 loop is CASSERLAGAEQYF. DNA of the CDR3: TGTGCCAGCAGTGAAAGGTTAGCGGGAGCCGAGCAGTACTTC.

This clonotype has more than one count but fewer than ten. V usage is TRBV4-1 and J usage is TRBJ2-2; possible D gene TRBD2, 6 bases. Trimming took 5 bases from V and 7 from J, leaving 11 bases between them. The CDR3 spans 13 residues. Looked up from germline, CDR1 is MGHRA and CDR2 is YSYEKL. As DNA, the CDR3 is TGCGCCAGCAGCTTGCGGAGGGGCGGGGAGCTGTTTTTT. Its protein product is CASSLRRGGELFF.